These 27 T cell receptor beta chains originate from one sample sequenced in a study of T cell responses to AZD1222 COVID-19 vaccine (dated by TCRdb to the early 2020s). This specimen's time point label, per the study, means: about 28 days (+/-7) after the second vaccine dose. The protocol used for the library was the immunoSEQ multiplex PCR assay. TCRdb provides this immuneACCESS table in a form limited to in-frame rearrangements. Some clones are lacking; in checked studies, under half of them reflect an unresolved V gene, and why the rest are absent is not known. The sample data list some 88,000 clones, and around nine tenths of these were observed just once. The ten largest clones take up approximately 5% of the sample. The sample in question was peripheral blood, obtained 28 days after the second AZD1222 dose. These receptors all come from an adult who received the AZD1222 COVID-19 vaccine.

The V and J genes are TRBV4-1 and TRBJ1-1, with a tentative D call TRBD1 (5 bases). The germline gives CDR1 MGHRA, CDR2 YSYEKL. This CDR3 has 17 amino acids. V shed 1 base and J shed 4 bases, with 19 bases lying between them. CDR3 coding DNA: TGCGCCAGCAGCCAAGCCGTTAGGGGAAGGCGCGGCACTGAAGCTTTCTTT. Protein product: CASSQAVRGRRGTEAFF.

The rearrangement uses TRBV7-2 and TRBJ2-2, with 8 bases lining up with TRBD2. The J segment lost 10 bases and the V segment lost 1 base, leaving 11 bases of the junction unmatched. The CDR3 runs 16 residues. CDR1 SGHTA and CDR2 FQGNSA come from the germline V gene. CDR3 nucleotides: TGTGCCAGCAGCTTAGTTGGGCGGGGGGATCTTTTGGAGCTGTTTTTT. This codes for CASSLVGRGDLLELFF.

The DNA for the CDR3 is TGTGCCAGTACCCCTGGCAGTAATTCACCCCTCCACTTT. It specifies CASTPGSNSPLHF. The rearrangement links TRBV19 to TRBJ1-6; unclear D gene. CDR1 and CDR2 from the germline V gene are LNHDA and SQIVND (reference sequence). The CDR3 contains 13 residues. V was shortened by 7 bases and J by 6 bases, with 10 bases between the two germline ends.

The gene calls are TRBV27 and TRBJ1-2; 7 bases agree with TRBD1. The V gene end was trimmed by 6 bases and the J gene end by 5 bases; junction bases not matched to a gene: 9. CDR1 and CDR2 (germline): MNHEY, SMNVEV (reference sequence). The CDR3 runs to 14 residues. The CDR3 DNA sequence: TGTGCCAGCAGCCCTGACAGGGTGCCGTATGGCTACACCTTC. Its protein product is CASSPDRVPYGYTF.

Only one count was recorded for this clone. The chain carries TRBV19 and TRBJ2-1, with a weak D call TRBD1 (5 bases). This CDR3 comprises 13 residues. In germline, CDR1 is LNHDA, CDR2 SQIVND (reference sequence). The germline V and J ends were trimmed by 5 bases and 5 bases, with 10 bases remaining between them. The DNA for the CDR3 is TGTGCCAGTAGTCGACAGTCGGACAATGAGCAGTTCTTC. Translated: CASSRQSDNEQFF.

The chain recombines TRBV4-3 with TRBJ1-1, with D perhaps matching TRBD1 (5 bases). Trimming shortened V by 2 bases and J by 3 bases, and 7 bases separated the two germline ends. Germline CDR1 LGHNA, CDR2 YSLEER. This CDR3 region has 13 residues. CDR3 sequence (DNA): TGCGCCAGCAGCCAACAGGGTTACACTGAAGCTTTCTTT. The encoded protein is CASSQQGYTEAFF.

This sequence joins TRBV28 and TRBJ1-1; 7 bases agree with TRBD1. J was trimmed by 0 bases and V by 6 bases; bases with no gene match: 13. The CDR3 sequence is 17 residues long. Germline lookup yields CDR1 MDHEN and CDR2 SYDVKM. The CDR3 DNA is TGTGCCAGCAGCCCCGGGACAGACATTTGGGTGAACACTGAAGCTTTCTTT. Its protein is CASSPGTDIWVNTEAFF.

The chain carries TRBV7-2 and TRBJ1-5; the match to TRBD1 covers 8 bases. This CDR3 has 17 amino acids. The trim removed 4 bases at V and 0 bases at J, leaving 8 bases unmatched. Germline CDR1 is SGHTA and CDR2 is FQGNSA. The CDR3 spells CASSSTDRAYSNQPQHF. In nucleotides, the CDR3 is TGTGCCAGCAGCTCCACGGACAGGGCTTATAGCAATCAGCCCCAGCATTTT.

The table lists this clone with a count of one. The V and J genes are TRBV18 and TRBJ2-7; maybe TRBD1 (7 bases). There are 14 residues in the CDR3. Deletions cut 6 bases from V and 1 base from J, with 13 bases between. The V gene's germline CDR1 is KGHSH and CDR2 LQKENI. In DNA form, the CDR3 reads TGTGCCAGCTCCCAGGGGGGCGGATCCTACGAGCAGTACTTC. Protein sequence: CASSQGGGSYEQYF. The full variable domain, with the rest looked up from reference TRBV18 and TRBJ2-7, is NAGVMQNPRHLVRRRGQEARLRCSPMKGHSHVYWYRQLPEEGLKFMVYLQKENIIDESGMPKERFSAEFPKEGPSILRIQQVVRGDSAAYFCASSQGGGSYEQYFGPGTRLTVT.

The genes are TRBV6-5 and TRBJ1-2, with D tentatively TRBD1 (6 bases). Trimming removed 4 bases from V and 8 bases from J, with 14 bases in between. Germline CDR1 is MNHEY and CDR2 is SVGAGI. The CDR3 extends over 13 amino acids. The CDR3: CASSSGGGRGYTF. CDR3 coding DNA: TGTGCCAGCAGTTCCGGGGGGGGCCGGGGCTACACCTTC.

This chain joins TRBV19 and TRBJ1-5; D uncertain. Trimming took off 5 bases at V and 2 bases at J, with 7 bases between the two ends. CDR3 length: 13 amino acids. Germline V gives CDR1 LNHDA, CDR2 SQIVND (reference sequence). CDR3 protein: CASSWQGNQPQHF. The CDR3 nucleotides read TGTGCCAGTAGTTGGCAGGGCAATCAGCCCCAGCATTTT.

V and J are TRBV5-1 and TRBJ1-1, with D perhaps matching TRBD1 (6 bases). The CDR3 extends over 14 amino acids. Trimming shortened V by 6 bases and J by 0 bases, and 12 bases separated the two germline ends. CDR1 and CDR2 from the germline V gene are SGHRS and YFSETQ. The CDR3, as DNA: TGCGCCAGCAACTTCAGGGACATGAACACTGAAGCTTTCTTT. It translates to CASNFRDMNTEAFF.

The V call is TRBV19, the J call TRBJ2-5, with a possible D match to TRBD2 (7 bases). Germline loops: CDR1 LNHDA, CDR2 SQIVND (reference sequence). V lost 5 bases and J lost 1, with 17 bases in between. The CDR3 is 16 residues long. The CDR3 sequence is CASSRGAKGSQETQYF. CDR3 in DNA: TGTGCCAGTAGTCGGGGGGCCAAGGGCTCCCAAGAGACCCAGTACTTC.

The genes are TRBV4-1 and TRBJ2-1, with no clear D. Germline-derived CDR1 and CDR2 are MGHRA and YSYEKL. The V gene lost 0 bases and the J gene lost 2 bases, with 8 bases spanning the gap. This CDR3 has 15 residues. The CDR3 nucleotides are TGCGCCAGCAGCCAAGATCGGCAAACCTACAATGAGCAGTTCTTC. Encoded protein: CASSQDRQTYNEQFF.

This clone has just one count. V usage is TRBV7-9 and J usage is TRBJ2-1; no clear D. This CDR3 comprises 14 residues. Germline CDR1 and CDR2: SEHNR and FQNEAQ (reference sequence). The V and J ends lost 5 bases and 4 bases respectively, with 12 bases between them. CDR3 residues: CASSLTMGYNEQFF. The CDR3 nucleotides are TGTGCCAGCAGCCTGACAATGGGATACAATGAGCAGTTCTTC. The full variable domain, completed using reference TRBV7-9 and TRBJ2-1, is DTGVSQNPRHKITKRGQNVTFRCDPISEHNRLYWYRQTLGQGPEFLTYFQNEAQLEKSRLLSDRFSAERPKGSFSTLEIQRTEQGDSAMYLCASSLTMGYNEQFFGPGTRLTVL.

This chain connects TRBV6-2 or TRBV6-3 to TRBJ2-1; perhaps TRBD2 as D (5 bases). The CDR3 totals 15 residues. From germline, CDR1 is MNHEY and CDR2 SVGEGT. Trimming stripped 3 bases from V and 3 bases from J, with 12 bases between. CDR3 residues: CASSYSRGVYNEQFF. The CDR3 DNA sequence: TGTGCCAGCAGTTATAGTCGGGGAGTCTACAATGAGCAGTTCTTC.

The chain joins TRBV7-2 to TRBJ1-3; D not resolved. CDR1 is SGHTA, CDR2 FQGNSA, per germline. The CDR3 loop spans 14 amino acids. Trimming left V 3 bases short and J 0 bases short, with 6 bases between. The CDR3 sequence: CASSFYGSGNTIYF. Here the CDR3 DNA reads TGTGCCAGCAGCTTTTACGGCTCTGGAAACACCATATATTTT.

The rearrangement uses TRBV18 and TRBJ1-1, with no clear D. The germline gives CDR1 KGHSH, CDR2 LQKENI. The CDR3 covers 13 residues. V shed 2 bases and J shed 7 bases, with 11 bases lying between them. The CDR3, as DNA: TGTGCCAGCTCACCAGGACTTAATAGTGAAGCTTTCTTT. Translated: CASSPGLNSEAFF.

This chain uses TRBV24-1 with TRBJ1-2, with a possible D match to TRBD1 (6 bases). Germline V lookup: CDR1 KGHDR, CDR2 SFDVKD. V was clipped by 10 bases and J by 4 bases, with 12 bases between them. The CDR3 has 12 amino acids. The CDR3 nucleotides are TGTGCCACGATGGGGGGCAGCTATGGCTACACCTTC. Translation: CATMGGSYGYTF.

The chain uses TRBV3-1 (or the pseudogene TRBV3-2) and TRBJ1-3; D gene unclear. Germline V CDR1 and CDR2: LGHDT, YNNKEL (reference sequence). Trimming cost V 7 bases and J 2 bases, with 18 bases left between them. The CDR3 loop spans 16 amino acids. The CDR3 protein is CASTTYPAFPGNTIYF. The CDR3 nucleotides are TGTGCCAGCACTACTTATCCCGCTTTCCCTGGAAACACCATATATTTT.

A remark on this clone: A junction end diverges from the germline sequence, so it may reflect a read error. The rearrangement uses TRBV3-1 (or the pseudogene TRBV3-2) and TRBJ1-4; D is unclear. Per the germline V gene, CDR1 is LGHDT and CDR2 is YNNKEL (reference sequence). The CDR3 runs 12 residues. For the CDR3, the DNA is TGTGCCAGCAGCCGCAGTACCGGAATTCTAGTTTTT. The encoded protein is CASSRSTGILVF.

The chain employs TRBV7-2 and TRBJ1-6; TRBD1 matches 9 bases. V gave up 2 bases and J gave up 10 bases; unmatched junction bases: 9. Germline CDR1 reads SGHTA; CDR2 reads FQGNSA. The CDR3 is 16 residues long. CDR3 region: CASSLYRDRARSPLHF. The CDR3 DNA sequence: TGTGCCAGCAGCTTATATCGGGACAGGGCTCGGTCACCCCTCCACTTT.

This clone was observed a single time. The chain combines TRBV28 with TRBJ1-5, with D tentatively TRBD1 (5 bases). CDR1 and CDR2 (germline): MDHEN, SYDVKM. This CDR3 has 13 amino acids. Trimming shortened V by 10 bases and J by 4 bases, and 14 bases separated the two germline ends. The CDR3 DNA reads as TGTGCCACCGGGGGGTCTGGGAATCAGCCCCAGCATTTT. This translates into CATGGSGNQPQHF.

This rearrangement joins TRBV6-1 to TRBJ1-5, with D maybe TRBD1 (5 bases). Germline lookup yields CDR1 MNHNS and CDR2 SASEGT. V was pared by 2 bases and J by 4 bases, with 12 bases between. The CDR3 consists of 15 residues. The DNA for the CDR3 is TGTGCCAGCAGTGAATGGGGCAGGCCGAATCAGCCCCAGCATTTT. Amino acid sequence: CASSEWGRPNQPQHF.

The chain recombines TRBV15 with TRBJ1-2, with TRBD1 matching 8 bases. Germline V CDR1 and CDR2: LNHNV, YYDKDF (reference sequence). V lost 5 bases, J lost 6 bases, and 8 bases stayed unmatched. This CDR3 comprises 14 residues. CDR3: CATSGSGTGHGYTF. The CDR3 region has the DNA TGTGCCACCAGCGGTTCCGGGACAGGCCATGGCTACACCTTC.

The chain uses TRBV6-1 and TRBJ1-5; D gene ambiguous. Germline V gives CDR1 MNHNS, CDR2 SASEGT. Between the trimmed V and J ends, which lost 2 bases and 4 bases, there was a span of 12 bases. The CDR3 is 15 amino acids. CDR3 amino acids: CASSEISAENQPQHF. CDR3 coding DNA: TGTGCCAGCAGTGAAATTTCGGCAGAAAATCAGCCCCAGCATTTT.

V is TRBV30 and J is TRBJ1-3; 10 bases line up with TRBD1. The V segment lost 5 bases and the J segment 7 bases; nucleotides outside the gene matches: 5. Germline CDR1 reads GTSNPN; CDR2 reads SVGIG (reference sequence). The CDR3 sequence is 13 residues long. The CDR3 here is CAWRRDRGNTIYF. The CDR3 DNA reads as TGTGCCTGGCGCCGGGACAGGGGTAACACCATATATTTT.